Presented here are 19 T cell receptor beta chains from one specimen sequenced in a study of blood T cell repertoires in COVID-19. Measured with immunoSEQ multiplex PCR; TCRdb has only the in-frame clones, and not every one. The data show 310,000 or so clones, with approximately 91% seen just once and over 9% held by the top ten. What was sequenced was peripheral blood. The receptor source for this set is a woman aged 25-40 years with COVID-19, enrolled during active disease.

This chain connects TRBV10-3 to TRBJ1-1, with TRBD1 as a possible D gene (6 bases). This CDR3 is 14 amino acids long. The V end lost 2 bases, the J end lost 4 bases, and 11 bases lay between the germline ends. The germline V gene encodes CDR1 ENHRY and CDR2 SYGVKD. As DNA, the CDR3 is TGTGCCATCAGTGAGCTAACAGGGTTCACTGAAGCTTTCTTT. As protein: CAISELTGFTEAFF.

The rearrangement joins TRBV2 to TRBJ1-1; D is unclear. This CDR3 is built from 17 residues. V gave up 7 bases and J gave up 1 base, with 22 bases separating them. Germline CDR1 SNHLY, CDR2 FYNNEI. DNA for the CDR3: TGTGCCAGCACCGACGTAGCGGGAAAAAGAAAGAACACTGAAGCTTTCTTT. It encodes CASTDVAGKRKNTEAFF.

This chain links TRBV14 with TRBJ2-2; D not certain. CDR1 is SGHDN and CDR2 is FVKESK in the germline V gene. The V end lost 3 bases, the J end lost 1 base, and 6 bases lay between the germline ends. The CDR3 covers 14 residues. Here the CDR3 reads CASSHTGNTGELFF. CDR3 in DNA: TGTGCCAGCAGCCACACCGGGAACACCGGGGAGCTGTTTTTT.

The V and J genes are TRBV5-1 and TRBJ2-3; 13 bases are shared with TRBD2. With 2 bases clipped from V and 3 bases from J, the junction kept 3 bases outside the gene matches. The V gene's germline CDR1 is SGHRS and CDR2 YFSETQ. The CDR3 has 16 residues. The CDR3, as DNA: TGCGCCAGCAGCTTAACTAGCGGGAGGGAAACAGATACGCAGTATTTT. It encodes CASSLTSGRETDTQYF.

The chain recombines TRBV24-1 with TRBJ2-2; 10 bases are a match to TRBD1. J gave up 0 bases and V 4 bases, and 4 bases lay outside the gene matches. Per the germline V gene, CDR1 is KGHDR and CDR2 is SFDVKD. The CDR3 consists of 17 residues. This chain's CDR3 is CATSDPGQGANTGELFF. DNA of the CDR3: TGTGCCACCAGTGACCCCGGACAGGGGGCGAACACCGGGGAGCTGTTTTTT.

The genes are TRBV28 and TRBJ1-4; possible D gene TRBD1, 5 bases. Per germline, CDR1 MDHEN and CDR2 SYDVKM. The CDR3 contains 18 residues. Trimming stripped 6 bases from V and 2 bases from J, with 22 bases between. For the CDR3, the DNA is TGTGCCAGCAGGCCCCCGGACGGAAGGAAGGGGACTAATGAAAAACTGTTTTTT. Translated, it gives CASRPPDGRKGTNEKLFF.

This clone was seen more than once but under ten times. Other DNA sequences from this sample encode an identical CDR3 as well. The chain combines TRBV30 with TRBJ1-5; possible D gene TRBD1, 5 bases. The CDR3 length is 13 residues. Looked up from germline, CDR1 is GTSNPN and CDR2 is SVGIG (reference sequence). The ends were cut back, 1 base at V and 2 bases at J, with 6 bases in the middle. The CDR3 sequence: CAWSEGGNQPQHF. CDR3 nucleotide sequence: TGTGCCTGGAGTGAAGGGGGCAATCAGCCCCAGCATTTT. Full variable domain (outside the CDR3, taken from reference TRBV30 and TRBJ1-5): SQTIHQWPATLVQPVGSPLSLECTVEGTSNPNLYWYRQAAGRGLQLLFYSVGIGQISSEVPQNLSASRPQDRQFILSSKKLLLSDSGFYLCAWSEGGNQPQHFGDGTRLSIL.

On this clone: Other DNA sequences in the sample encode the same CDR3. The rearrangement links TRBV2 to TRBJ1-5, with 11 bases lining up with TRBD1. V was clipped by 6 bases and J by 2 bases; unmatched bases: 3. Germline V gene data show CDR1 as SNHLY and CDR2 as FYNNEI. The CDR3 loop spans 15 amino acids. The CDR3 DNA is TGTGCCAGCAGGGGGACAGGGGGTGGCAATCAGCCCCAGCATTTT. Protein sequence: CASRGTGGGNQPQHF.

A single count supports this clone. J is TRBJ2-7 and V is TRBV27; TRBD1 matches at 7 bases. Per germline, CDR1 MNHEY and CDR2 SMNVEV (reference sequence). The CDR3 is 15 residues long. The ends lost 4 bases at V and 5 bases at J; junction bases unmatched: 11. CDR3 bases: TGTGCCAGCAGTTCCCTCCGACAGGGTTTCAACGAGCAGTACTTC. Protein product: CASSSLRQGFNEQYF.

The CDR3 is CASSVASGTYNEQFF. CDR3 DNA sequence: TGTGCCAGCAGCGTAGCTAGCGGCACCTACAATGAGCAGTTCTTC. This chain connects TRBV9 to TRBJ2-1; TRBD2 matches 7 bases. The V gene end was trimmed by 0 bases and the J gene end by 2 bases; junction bases not matched to a gene: 2. The CDR3 length is 15 residues. Germline CDR1 and CDR2: SGDLS and YYNGEE.

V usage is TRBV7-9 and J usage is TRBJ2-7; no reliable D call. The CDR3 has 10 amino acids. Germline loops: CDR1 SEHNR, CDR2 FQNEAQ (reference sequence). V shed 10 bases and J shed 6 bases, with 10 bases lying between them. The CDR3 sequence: CATGPGEQYF. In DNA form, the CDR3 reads TGTGCCACCGGTCCCGGCGAGCAGTACTTC.

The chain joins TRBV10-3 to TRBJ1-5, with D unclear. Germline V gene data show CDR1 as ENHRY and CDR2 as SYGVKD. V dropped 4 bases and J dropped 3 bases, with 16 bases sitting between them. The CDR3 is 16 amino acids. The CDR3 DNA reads TGTGCCATCAGTGGGACTGGCCCCGGAGACAATCAGCCCCAGCATTTT. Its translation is CAISGTGPGDNQPQHF.

The CDR3 DNA follows: TGTGCCAGCAGTTACCCGCTGACGAACAAGACAGGGGGTTTGTGGACGCAGTATTTT. It is translated as CASSYPLTNKTGGLWTQYF. This rearrangement joins TRBV6-2 or TRBV6-3 to TRBJ2-3, with TRBD1 identical over 9 bases. The CDR3 sequence is 19 residues long. Germline CDR1 reads MNHEY; CDR2 reads SVGEGT. With V trimmed by 2 bases and J by 9 bases, 21 bases remained unmatched.

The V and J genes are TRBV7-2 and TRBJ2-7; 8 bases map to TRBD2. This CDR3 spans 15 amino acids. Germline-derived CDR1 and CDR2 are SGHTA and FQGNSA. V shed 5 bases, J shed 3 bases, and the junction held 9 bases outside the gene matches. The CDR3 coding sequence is TGTGCCAGCAGCGACTTCTGGGCGGGAGGCTACGAGCAGTACTTC. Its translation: CASSDFWAGGYEQYF.

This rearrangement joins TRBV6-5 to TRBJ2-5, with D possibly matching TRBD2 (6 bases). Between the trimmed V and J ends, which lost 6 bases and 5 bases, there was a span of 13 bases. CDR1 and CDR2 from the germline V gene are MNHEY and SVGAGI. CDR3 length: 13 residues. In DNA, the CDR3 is TGTGCCAGCAGCGAGGGCGCGGGGGAGACCCAGTACTTC. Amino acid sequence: CASSEGAGETQYF.

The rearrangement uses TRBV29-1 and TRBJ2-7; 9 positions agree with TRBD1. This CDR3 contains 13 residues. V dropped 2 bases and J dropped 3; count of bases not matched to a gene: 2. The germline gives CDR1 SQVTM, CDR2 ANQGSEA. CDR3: CSVERDRDYEQYF. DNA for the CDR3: TGCAGCGTTGAAAGGGACAGGGACTACGAGCAGTACTTC.

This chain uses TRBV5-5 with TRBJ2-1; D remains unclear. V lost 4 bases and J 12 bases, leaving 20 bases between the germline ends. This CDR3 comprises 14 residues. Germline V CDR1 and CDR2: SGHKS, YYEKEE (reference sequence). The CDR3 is CASSPLVRLSGQFF. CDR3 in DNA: TGTGCCAGCAGCCCTTTAGTGCGTCTGAGTGGGCAGTTCTTC.

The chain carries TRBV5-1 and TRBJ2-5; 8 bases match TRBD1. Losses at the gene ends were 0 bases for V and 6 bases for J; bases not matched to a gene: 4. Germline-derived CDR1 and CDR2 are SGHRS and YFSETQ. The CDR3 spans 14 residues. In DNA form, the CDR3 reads TGCGCCAGCAGCTTGGTGGGACAGGACCAGACCCAGTACTTC. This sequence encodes CASSLVGQDQTQYF.

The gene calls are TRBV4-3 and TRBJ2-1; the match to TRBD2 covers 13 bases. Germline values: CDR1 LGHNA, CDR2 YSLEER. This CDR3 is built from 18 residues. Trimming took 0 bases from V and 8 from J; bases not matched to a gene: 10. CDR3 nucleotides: TGCGCCAGCAGCCAAGATTTGCCCGGGACTAGCGGGAAGGATGAGCAGTTCTTC. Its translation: CASSQDLPGTSGKDEQFF.